This entry lists 29 T cell receptor beta chains sequenced from one sample in a study of OX40 agonist ivuxolimab in advanced cancers. The protocol was immunoSEQ multiplex PCR, while the TCRdb copy is restricted to in-frame clones and leaves out a portion. The data hold just under 85,000 clones, with roughly 83% observed a single time. The sequencing used CD4+ or CD8+ T cells sorted from blood, collected in a trial of the OX40 agonist ivuxolimab. The receptors shown here come from an adult with an advanced solid tumor such as melanoma, head and neck, liver or kidney cancer.

The chain joins TRBV30 to TRBJ2-5; 9 positions match TRBD1. Germline values: CDR1 GTSNPN, CDR2 SVGIG (reference sequence). The junction had 6 bases not matched to a gene; V was cut back by 0 bases and J by 4 bases. The CDR3 loop spans 15 amino acids. The CDR3 sequence is CAWSVMTGGGETQYF. Here the CDR3 DNA reads TGTGCCTGGAGTGTCATGACAGGGGGGGGAGAGACCCAGTACTTC.

The chain has TRBV27 and TRBJ2-5; no definite D call. The V and J ends lost 5 bases and 2 bases respectively, with 9 bases between them. Germline CDR1 MNHEY, CDR2 SMNVEV (reference sequence). CDR3 length equals 13 residues. The CDR3 DNA reads as TGTGCCAGCAGTGGGATAGGACAAGAGACCCAGTACTTC. Amino acids: CASSGIGQETQYF.

The chain uses TRBV7-9 and TRBJ2-5; D perhaps matches TRBD2 (6 bases). The germline gives CDR1 SEHNR, CDR2 FQNEAQ (reference sequence). V was shortened by 6 bases and J by 1 base, with 9 bases between the two germline ends. The CDR3 is 13 residues long. The CDR3 spells CASRSGLQETQYF. The CDR3 DNA sequence: TGTGCCAGCAGGTCGGGACTCCAAGAGACCCAGTACTTC.

Remarks on this clone: This CDR3 is also generated by other DNA sequences in the sample. J is TRBJ2-3 and V is TRBV6-5; tentatively, D is TRBD1 (5 bases). Trimming removed 2 bases at V and 1 base at J, with 10 bases between. This CDR3 spans 15 amino acids. The V gene's germline CDR1 is MNHEY and CDR2 SVGAGI. The CDR3 nucleotides are TGTGCCAGCAGTTACCGTGGGGCGGGCACAGATACGCAGTATTTT. Its protein is CASSYRGAGTDTQYF.

This rearrangement joins TRBV6-6 to TRBJ2-4; 9 bases fit TRBD2. The V gene's germline CDR1 is MNHNY and CDR2 SVGAGI (reference sequence). V gave up 10 bases and J gave up 13 bases; unmatched junction bases: 17. The CDR3 length is 14 residues. The CDR3, as DNA: TGTGCCACCCGCCAGCGGGGGGCCTATTACACACAGTACTTC. It yields the protein CATRQRGAYYTQYF.

V and J are TRBV5-1 and TRBJ2-7; 10 positions agree with TRBD1. The trim removed 4 bases at V and 5 bases at J, leaving 12 bases unmatched. The CDR3 has 16 residues. Looked up from germline, CDR1 is SGHRS and CDR2 is YFSETQ. As DNA, the CDR3 is TGCGCCAGCAGCCGGAAGTCCGGGACAGGGGTCAACGAGCAGTACTTC. Translation: CASSRKSGTGVNEQYF.

The gene calls are TRBV6-5 and TRBJ1-2, with 9 bases aligning to TRBD1. The germline gives CDR1 MNHEY, CDR2 SVGAGI. J lost 6 bases, V lost 2 bases, and 4 bases had no gene match. The CDR3 runs 14 residues. The CDR3 sequence is CASSYRTGVHGYTF. The CDR3 DNA sequence: TGTGCCAGCAGTTACAGGACAGGGGTACATGGCTACACCTTC.

The chain combines TRBV5-1 with TRBJ2-4; D gene ambiguous. The CDR3 has 14 amino acids. The V gene's germline CDR1 is SGHRS and CDR2 YFSETQ. Trimming took 0 bases from V and 1 from J, leaving 5 bases between them. This chain's CDR3 is CASSLDGAKNIQYF. CDR3 DNA sequence: TGCGCCAGCAGCTTGGATGGGGCCAAAAACATTCAGTACTTC.

The CDR3 region is CASQSGGRTGELFF. As DNA, the CDR3 is TGTGCCAGTCAAAGCGGGGGACGGACCGGGGAGCTGTTTTTT. The V and J genes are TRBV19 and TRBJ2-2; 8 bases are shared with TRBD2. The length of the CDR3 is 14 residues. V lost 8 bases and J lost 5; bases outside the gene matches: 7. Germline CDR1 reads LNHDA; CDR2 reads SQIVND (reference sequence).

V and J are TRBV10-1 and TRBJ2-4, with 12 bases identical to TRBD1. The CDR3 has 17 residues. Per the germline V gene, CDR1 is WNHNN and CDR2 is SYGVQD (reference sequence). The trim removed 10 bases at V and 1 base at J, leaving 11 bases unmatched. CDR3 sequence: CATQRDRGRWAKNIQYF. The CDR3, as DNA: TGCGCCACGCAACGGGACAGGGGGCGCTGGGCCAAAAACATTCAGTACTTC.

This clone was recorded a few times. The chain couples TRBV7-8 to TRBJ1-2; 7 positions match TRBD1. Germline V lookup: CDR1 SGHVS, CDR2 FQNEAQ. The CDR3 totals 14 residues. After removal of 5 bases from V and 0 bases from J, the junction contained 3 bases not matched to a gene. The CDR3 region is CASSVGTANYGYTF. The DNA for the CDR3 is TGTGCCAGCAGCGTCGGGACAGCTAACTATGGCTACACCTTC.

The genes are TRBV5-1 and TRBJ2-1; D possibly corresponds to TRBD2 (5 bases). Germline V gene lookup returns CDR1 SGHRS and CDR2 YFSETQ. The V end was cut by 6 bases, the J end by 3 bases, with 13 bases between. The CDR3 extends over 14 amino acids. CDR3 amino acids: CASKGVLRYNEQFF. CDR3 bases: TGCGCCAGCAAGGGAGTCCTGCGCTACAATGAGCAGTTCTTC.

This clone was seen once. The chain recombines TRBV19 with TRBJ2-6, with TRBD2 matching 7 bases. The CDR3 runs 15 residues. Trimming cost V 6 bases and J 2 bases; bases outside gene matches: 4. Germline V CDR1 and CDR2: LNHDA, SQIVND (reference sequence). The CDR3 loop is CASSGGNAGANVLTF. The CDR3 DNA follows: TGTGCCAGTAGCGGGGGGAACGCTGGGGCCAACGTCCTGACTTTC.

The rearrangement links TRBV9 to TRBJ1-6, with 9 nucleotides matching TRBD1. The germline V gene has CDR1 SGDLS and CDR2 YYNGEE. This CDR3 has 15 amino acids. With V trimmed by 5 bases and J by 7 bases, 7 bases remained unmatched. In DNA, the CDR3 is TGTGCCAGCAGGGCAGGACAGGGGAACAATTCACCCCTCCACTTT. Translating gives CASRAGQGNNSPLHF. Based on the CDR3 plus reference TRBV9 and TRBJ1-6, the full variable domain is DSGVTQTPKHLITATGQRVTLRCSPRSGDLSVYWYQQSLDQGLQFLIQYYNGEERAKGNILERFSAQQFPDLHSELNLSSLELGDSALYFCASRAGQGNNSPLHFGNGTRLTVT.

This chain connects TRBV2 to TRBJ1-6; 7 nucleotides line up with TRBD1. The CDR3 consists of 15 residues. Trimming took 5 bases from V and 7 from J; bases not matched to a gene: 8. The germline V gene encodes CDR1 SNHLY and CDR2 FYNNEI. In DNA form, the CDR3 reads TGTGCCAGCAGTCTCCGGGACAGTGGAAATTCACCCCTCCACTTT. Its translation is CASSLRDSGNSPLHF.

This chain connects TRBV6-1 to TRBJ1-3, with D unclear. The CDR3 is 12 amino acids. Germline CDR1 is MNHNS and CDR2 is SASEGT. Here the CDR3 reads CTTHGSGNTIYF. Here the CDR3 DNA reads TGTACCACACATGGCTCTGGAAACACCATATATTTT.

This clone was picked up one time. This sequence joins TRBV15 and TRBJ1-1, with 9 nucleotides matching TRBD1. J gave up 5 bases and V 1 base, and 14 bases lay outside the gene matches. The CDR3 has 18 amino acids. Germline assignment: CDR1 LNHNV and CDR2 YYDKDF (reference sequence). The DNA of the CDR3 is TGTGCCACCAGCAGAGGCACCGGGACAGGGCTAAGAAAAACTGAAGCTTTCTTT. As protein: CATSRGTGTGLRKTEAFF. Full variable domain (outside the CDR3, taken from reference TRBV15 and TRBJ1-1): DAMVIQNPRYQVTQFGKPVTLSCSQTLNHNVMYWYQQKSSQAPKLLFHYYDKDFNNEADTPDNFQSRRPNTSFCFLDIRSPGLGDTAMYLCATSRGTGTGLRKTEAFFGQGTRLTVV.

The chain links TRBV10-1 to TRBJ2-7; D gene ambiguous. CDR3 length: 13 residues. V was trimmed by 3 bases and J by 2 bases, leaving 8 bases between them. Germline CDR1 and CDR2: WNHNN and SYGVQD (reference sequence). The CDR3 sequence: CASSETPTYEQYF. DNA of the CDR3: TGCGCCAGCAGTGAAACACCCACCTACGAGCAGTACTTC.

The chain is built from TRBV7-2 and TRBJ2-5; D unclear. Germline CDR1 and CDR2: SGHTA and FQGNSA. V was cut by 3 bases and J by 0 bases, with 11 bases left in between. The CDR3 is made up of 15 amino acids. CDR3 sequence (DNA): TGTGCCAGCAGCTTGACCGGACCACACCAAGAGACCCAGTACTTC. Translated: CASSLTGPHQETQYF.

This sequence joins TRBV12-5 and TRBJ2-1, with 8 bases that match TRBD1. Germline CDR1 is LGHNT and CDR2 is FRNRAP. The trim removed 6 bases at V and 9 bases at J, leaving 7 bases unmatched. This CDR3 spans 13 amino acids. DNA of the CDR3: TGTGCTAGTGGGGTAGACAGGGGCCTTGAGCAGTTCTTC. Translated: CASGVDRGLEQFF.

V usage is TRBV6-1 and J usage is TRBJ1-3; a possible D gene is TRBD1 (6 bases). Trimming took off 7 bases at V and 4 bases at J, with 14 bases between the two ends. This CDR3 contains 14 residues. Germline V lookup: CDR1 MNHNS, CDR2 SASEGT. The CDR3 sequence is CASNPRGGGNTIYF. DNA for the CDR3: TGTGCCAGCAATCCCAGGGGTGGAGGAAACACCATATATTTT.

This rearrangement joins TRBV19 to TRBJ1-5; D not certain. This CDR3 comprises 14 residues. The ends were cut back, 6 bases at V and 9 bases at J, with 18 bases in the middle. Per the germline V gene, CDR1 is LNHDA and CDR2 is SQIVND (reference sequence). In DNA form, the CDR3 reads TGTGCCAGTAGAGCTGGAGGAACCGAGGGGCCCCAGCATTTT. Its translation: CASRAGGTEGPQHF.

The V and J genes are TRBV6-5 and TRBJ1-1; 7 nucleotides match TRBD1. The CDR3 length is 14 residues. V lost 5 bases to trimming and J lost 1 base; unmatched junction nucleotides: 4. Germline CDR1 is MNHEY and CDR2 is SVGAGI. The CDR3 here is CASSGQATNTEAFF. The CDR3 bases are TGTGCCAGCAGTGGACAGGCTACGAACACTGAAGCTTTCTTT.

The chain uses TRBV7-1 and TRBJ2-6, with D maybe TRBD1 (6 bases). TRBV7-1 is an open reading frame whose function is uncertain. This CDR3 spans 18 amino acids. V gave up 5 bases and J gave up 5 bases, with 22 bases separating them. CDR3 DNA: TGTGCCAGCAGCCAATGTTATCACGAGGACAGTCGGGCCAACGTCCTGACTTTC. Protein: CASSQCYHEDSRANVLTF.

The V gene is TRBV14, the J gene TRBJ2-7; 7 nucleotides match TRBD1. Germline lookup yields CDR1 SGHDN and CDR2 FVKESK. The CDR3 length is 15 residues. V lost 4 bases, J lost 5 bases, and 11 bases stayed unmatched. The CDR3 loop is CASSPLGTDRNEQYF. In DNA, the CDR3 is TGTGCCAGCAGCCCCTTAGGGACAGACCGTAACGAGCAGTACTTC.

The rearrangement uses TRBV7-9 and TRBJ2-7; D is undetermined. CDR1 is SEHNR, CDR2 FQNEAQ, per germline (reference sequence). V gave up 3 bases and J gave up 2 bases, with 11 bases separating them. The CDR3 loop spans 14 amino acids. The CDR3 loop reads CASSFLSGPYEQYF. In DNA, the CDR3 is TGTGCCAGCAGCTTTCTCTCAGGCCCCTACGAGCAGTACTTC.

The CDR3 here is CASNPGQVTEAFF. As DNA, the CDR3 is TGTGCCAGTAATCCGGGACAGGTAACTGAAGCTTTCTTT. V usage is TRBV19 and J usage is TRBJ1-1, with 8 bases that match TRBD1. The germline gives CDR1 LNHDA, CDR2 SQIVND (reference sequence). The CDR3 contains 13 residues. Losses at the gene ends were 7 bases for V and 5 bases for J; bases not matched to a gene: 6.

In DNA, the CDR3 is TGTGCCAGCAGTGAAAGGGGGTCGGGTGGTCGCACTGAAGCTTTCTTT. Protein product: CASSERGSGGRTEAFF. The gene calls are TRBV6-1 and TRBJ1-1, with D tentatively TRBD1 (6 bases). The germline V gene has CDR1 MNHNS and CDR2 SASEGT. Trimming left V 2 bases short and J 4 bases short, with 17 bases between. This CDR3 region has 16 residues.

The chain employs TRBV9 and TRBJ2-1; TRBD2 matches 7 bases. J lost 4 bases, V lost 0 bases, and 4 bases had no gene match. Germline assignment: CDR1 SGDLS and CDR2 YYNGEE. The CDR3 is made up of 15 amino acids. CDR3 region: CASSVDGLEYNEQFF. The CDR3 DNA follows: TGTGCCAGCAGCGTAGATGGACTAGAGTACAATGAGCAGTTCTTC.